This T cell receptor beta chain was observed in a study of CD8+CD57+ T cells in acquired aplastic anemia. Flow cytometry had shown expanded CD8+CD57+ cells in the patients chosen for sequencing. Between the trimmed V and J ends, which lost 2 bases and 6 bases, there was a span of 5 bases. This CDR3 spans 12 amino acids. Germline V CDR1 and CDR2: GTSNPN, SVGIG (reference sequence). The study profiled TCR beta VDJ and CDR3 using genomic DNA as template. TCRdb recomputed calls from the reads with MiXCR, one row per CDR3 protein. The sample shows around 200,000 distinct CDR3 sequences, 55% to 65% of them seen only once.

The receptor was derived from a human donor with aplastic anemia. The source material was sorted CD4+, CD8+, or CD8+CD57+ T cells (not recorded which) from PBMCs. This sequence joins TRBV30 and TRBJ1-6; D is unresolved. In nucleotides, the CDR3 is TGTGCCTGGAGTAGCGCTAATTCACCCCTCCACTTT. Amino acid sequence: CAWSSANSPLHF.